Below, 20 T cell receptor beta chains from the same sample are listed, as sequenced in a study of CD8+ T cells in alopecia areata. TCR sequencing used cDNA made by reverse transcription of extracted RNA. Data came from immunoSEQ multiplex PCR; TCRdb stores just in-frame clones and leaves some out. The sample has 110,000 to 150,000 clones, roughly 62% seen once. Sample: CD4+ T cells sorted from blood, taken at week 0. These receptors all come from a human donor with alopecia areata.

V usage is TRBV2 and J usage is TRBJ2-7, with TRBD1 identical over 7 bases. J was trimmed by 6 bases and V by 4 bases; bases with no gene match: 6. The CDR3 totals 13 residues. Germline CDR1 is SNHLY and CDR2 is FYNNEI. CDR3 nucleotide sequence: TGTGCCAGCAGTGGAGCCCAGGGGGTCGAGCAGTACTTC. Amino acid sequence: CASSGAQGVEQYF.

V is TRBV30 and J is TRBJ1-3; D not resolved. V lost 2 bases and J 0 bases, leaving 11 bases between the germline ends. CDR3 size: 15 residues. CDR1 GTSNPN and CDR2 SVGIG come from the germline V gene (reference sequence). The CDR3 protein is CAWSFVGSSGNTIYF. The CDR3 DNA sequence: TGTGCCTGGAGTTTTGTCGGCAGCTCTGGAAACACCATATATTTT.

In its sample, this clone was seen once. The chain is built from TRBV14 and TRBJ2-5; either TRBD1 or TRBD2 may supply D (6 bases each). Germline V gives CDR1 SGHDN, CDR2 FVKESK. CDR3 length: 14 residues. V shed 4 bases and J shed 2 bases, with 11 bases lying between them. CDR3 sequence (DNA): TGTGCCAGCAGCCCCGGGGGCTTGCAAGAGACCCAGTACTTC. Its translation is CASSPGGLQETQYF.

This clone was counted a few times. The chain combines TRBV4-3 with TRBJ1-2; 8 bases map to TRBD1. Germline V gene lookup returns CDR1 LGHNA and CDR2 YSLEER. V was clipped by 0 bases and J by 4 bases; unmatched bases: 16. This CDR3 has 19 residues. CDR3 in amino acids: CASSQDFPPWTGKGYGYTF. In DNA, the CDR3 is TGCGCCAGCAGCCAAGATTTTCCCCCTTGGACAGGGAAGGGCTATGGCTACACCTTC.

The rearrangement joins TRBV5-6 to TRBJ1-3; D perhaps matches TRBD1 (5 bases). V lost 3 bases, J lost 0 bases, and 22 bases lay in between. CDR1 is SGHDT, CDR2 YYEEEE, per germline. The CDR3 totals 19 residues. The CDR3 reads CASSSLIILDSTSGNTIYF. The CDR3 coding sequence is TGTGCCAGCAGCTCCCTAATAATCCTCGACAGTACCTCTGGAAACACCATATATTTT.

J is TRBJ1-5 and V is TRBV29-1; D gene uncertain. Trimming cost V 6 bases and J 10 bases, with 16 bases left between them. The V gene's germline CDR1 is SQVTM and CDR2 ANQGSEA. This CDR3 has 12 residues. This CDR3 reads CSVFPRGEPQHF. The CDR3 DNA follows: TGCAGCGTATTCCCACGGGGTGAACCCCAGCATTTT.

The chain couples TRBV4-1 to TRBJ2-2; D not resolved. V was pared by 3 bases and J by 6 bases, with 5 bases between. CDR1 is MGHRA and CDR2 is YSYEKL in the germline V gene. The CDR3 is 12 residues long. This CDR3 reads CASSHPAGELFF. As DNA, the CDR3 is TGCGCCAGCAGCCACCCCGCCGGGGAGCTGTTTTTT.

The chain has TRBV4-1 and TRBJ1-1; a possible D gene is TRBD1 (6 bases). The CDR3 is 16 residues long. The ends were cut back, 1 base at V and 6 bases at J, with 18 bases in the middle. The germline V gene has CDR1 MGHRA and CDR2 YSYEKL. The CDR3 nucleotides are TGCGCCAGCAGCCAAGTCGCCGGGACAACAAACCCTGAAGCTTTCTTT. Translated: CASSQVAGTTNPEAFF.

The chain couples TRBV18 to TRBJ2-6; D is perhaps TRBD1 or TRBD2 (6 bases each). CDR3 size: 17 residues. V was pared by 4 bases and J by 4 bases, with 17 bases between. Germline CDR1 is KGHSH and CDR2 is LQKENI. DNA for the CDR3: TGTGCCAGCTCACGGACGGGGGCCCGATACGGGGCCAACGTCCTGACTTTC. It is translated as CASSRTGARYGANVLTF.

J is TRBJ2-5 and V is TRBV9, with a possible D match to TRBD2 (6 bases). V lost 2 bases and J lost 3, with 14 bases in between. This CDR3 has 15 residues. CDR1 SGDLS and CDR2 YYNGEE come from the germline V gene. The CDR3 coding sequence is TGTGCCAGCAGCGTGGGAGGCCAAGCCAAAGAGACCCAGTACTTC. Amino acids: CASSVGGQAKETQYF. The entire variable domain, with the rest obtained from reference TRBV9 and TRBJ2-5, is as follows: DSGVTQTPKHLITATGQRVTLRCSPRSGDLSVYWYQQSLDQGLQFLIQYYNGEERAKGNILERFSAQQFPDLHSELNLSSLELGDSALYFCASSVGGQAKETQYFGPGTRLLVL.

This clone appeared a few times. The V gene is TRBV7-9, the J gene TRBJ1-6; D ambiguous. V dropped 2 bases and J dropped 10 bases, with 12 bases sitting between them. The CDR3 has 14 amino acids. Germline CDR1 and CDR2: SEHNR and FQNEAQ (reference sequence). The CDR3 sequence is CASSLYTGGSPLHF. CDR3 nucleotides: TGTGCCAGCAGCTTATACACGGGCGGGTCACCCCTCCACTTT.

The chain links TRBV13 to TRBJ2-3; 12 nucleotides align to TRBD1. V trimming: 5 bases; J trimming: 5 bases; junction bases outside the gene matches: 17. CDR3 length: 19 residues. The V gene's germline CDR1 is PRHDT and CDR2 FYEKMQ (reference sequence). The chain's CDR3 is CASSPTSTGTGGAVDTQYF. In nucleotides, the CDR3 is TGTGCCAGCAGCCCCACATCAACCGGGACAGGGGGCGCCGTAGATACGCAGTATTTT.

The chain combines TRBV5-1 with TRBJ2-5, with D uncertain. The CDR3 extends over 17 amino acids. The germline V and J ends were trimmed by 2 bases and 1 base, with 18 bases remaining between them. CDR1 is SGHRS and CDR2 is YFSETQ in the germline V gene. The CDR3 reads CASSLSRAVYSQETQYF. The CDR3 DNA follows: TGCGCCAGCAGCTTAAGTAGGGCAGTTTATAGCCAAGAGACCCAGTACTTC. Supplemented by reference TRBV5-1 and TRBJ2-5, the full variable domain reads KAGVTQTPRYLIKTRGQQVTLSCSPISGHRSVSWYQQTPGQGLQFLFEYFSETQRNKGNFPGRFSGRQFSNSRSEMNVSTLELGDSALYLCASSLSRAVYSQETQYFGPGTRLLVL.

This rearrangement joins TRBV4-1 to TRBJ2-7; D remains ambiguous. Germline assignment: CDR1 MGHRA and CDR2 YSYEKL. The CDR3 runs 14 residues. Trimming shortened V by 0 bases and J by 3 bases, and 9 bases separated the two germline ends. The CDR3 nucleotides are TGCGCCAGCAGCCAAGAAGGTAGACTCTACGAGCAGTACTTC. Protein sequence: CASSQEGRLYEQYF.

The chain carries TRBV5-1 and TRBJ2-2; 11 bases fit TRBD2. Germline CDR1 and CDR2: SGHRS and YFSETQ. J was trimmed by 4 bases and V by 3 bases; bases with no gene match: 2. The CDR3 runs 15 residues. In DNA form, the CDR3 reads TGCGCCAGCAGCTGGGGGACTAGCGGCACCGGGGAGCTGTTTTTT. It translates to CASSWGTSGTGELFF. Based on the CDR3 plus reference TRBV5-1 and TRBJ2-2, the full variable domain is KAGVTQTPRYLIKTRGQQVTLSCSPISGHRSVSWYQQTPGQGLQFLFEYFSETQRNKGNFPGRFSGRQFSNSRSEMNVSTLELGDSALYLCASSWGTSGTGELFFGEGSRLTVL.

This clone was detected only a few times. This rearrangement joins TRBV11-2 to TRBJ2-1; 10 bases line up with TRBD2. The V gene's germline CDR1 is SGHAT and CDR2 FQNNGV. The CDR3 totals 16 residues. With 1 base clipped from V and 8 bases from J, the junction kept 8 bases outside the gene matches. The CDR3 protein is CASSLALAGGSDEQFF. CDR3 bases: TGTGCCAGCAGCTTAGCGTTAGCGGGGGGAAGCGATGAGCAGTTCTTC.

V and J are TRBV19 and TRBJ2-2; TRBD2 is a possible D gene (5 bases). The germline V gene encodes CDR1 LNHDA and CDR2 SQIVND (reference sequence). This CDR3 spans 12 amino acids. V lost 5 bases, J lost 6 bases, and 7 bases lay in between. In DNA form, the CDR3 reads TGTGCCAGTAGTTTGGGAGCCGGGGAGCTGTTTTTT. Translation: CASSLGAGELFF.

The rearrangement uses TRBV10-3 and TRBJ1-6, with a weak D call TRBD1 (6 bases). Trimming left V 4 bases short and J 7 bases short, with 17 bases between. The CDR3 runs to 16 residues. Germline CDR1 ENHRY, CDR2 SYGVKD. The CDR3 DNA reads TGTGCCATCAGTGGGACTTTAACAGGGACAAATTCACCCCTCCACTTT. As protein: CAISGTLTGTNSPLHF.

This rearrangement joins TRBV25-1 to TRBJ2-5; D is ambiguous. Germline values: CDR1 MGHDK, CDR2 SYGVNS. Trimming shortened V by 0 bases and J by 5 bases, and 13 bases separated the two germline ends. The length of the CDR3 is 15 residues. This CDR3 reads CASSEYVPTAETQYF. DNA for the CDR3: TGTGCCAGCAGTGAATACGTGCCCACTGCGGAGACCCAGTACTTC.

In this sample, this clone turned up a few times. The chain employs TRBV10-3 and TRBJ2-7; the D gene is possibly TRBD1 (6 bases). CDR3 length equals 15 residues. In germline, CDR1 is ENHRY, CDR2 SYGVKD. V lost 0 bases to trimming and J lost 2 bases, with 11 bases between them. In DNA, the CDR3 is TGTGCCATCAGTGAGTCGGGGGCCCCCCCCTACGAGCAGTACTTC. Protein: CAISESGAPPYEQYF.